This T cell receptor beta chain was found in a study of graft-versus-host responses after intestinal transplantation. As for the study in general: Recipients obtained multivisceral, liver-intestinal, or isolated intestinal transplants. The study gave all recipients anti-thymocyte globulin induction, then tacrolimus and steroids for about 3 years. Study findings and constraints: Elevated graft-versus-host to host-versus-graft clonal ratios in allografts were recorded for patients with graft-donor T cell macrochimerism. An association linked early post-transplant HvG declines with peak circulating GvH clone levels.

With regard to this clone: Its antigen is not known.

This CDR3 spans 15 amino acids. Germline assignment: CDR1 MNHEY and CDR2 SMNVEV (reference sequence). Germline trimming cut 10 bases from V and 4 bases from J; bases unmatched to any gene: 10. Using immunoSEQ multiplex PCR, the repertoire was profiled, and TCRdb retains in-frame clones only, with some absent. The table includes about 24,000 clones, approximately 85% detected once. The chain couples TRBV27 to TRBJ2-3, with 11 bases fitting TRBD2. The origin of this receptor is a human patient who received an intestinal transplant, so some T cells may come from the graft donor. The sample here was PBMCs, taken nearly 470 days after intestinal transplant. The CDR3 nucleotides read TGTGCCACCTCCTTAGCGGGAGGGCCCCCAGATACGCAGTATTTT. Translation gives CATSLAGGPPDTQYF.